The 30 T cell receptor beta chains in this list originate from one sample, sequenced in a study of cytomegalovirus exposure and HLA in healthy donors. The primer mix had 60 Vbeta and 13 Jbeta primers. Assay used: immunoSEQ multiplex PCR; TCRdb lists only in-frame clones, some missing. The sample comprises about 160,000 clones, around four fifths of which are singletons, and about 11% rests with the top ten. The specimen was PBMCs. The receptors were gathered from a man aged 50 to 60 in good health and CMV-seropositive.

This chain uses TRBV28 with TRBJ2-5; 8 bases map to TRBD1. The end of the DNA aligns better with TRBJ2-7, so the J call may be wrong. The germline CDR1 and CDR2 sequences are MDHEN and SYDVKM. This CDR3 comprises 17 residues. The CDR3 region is CASSTPGSTGAGYEQYF. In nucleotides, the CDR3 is TGTGCCAGCAGTACGCCGGGATCGACAGGGGCAGGGTACGAGCAGTACTTC.

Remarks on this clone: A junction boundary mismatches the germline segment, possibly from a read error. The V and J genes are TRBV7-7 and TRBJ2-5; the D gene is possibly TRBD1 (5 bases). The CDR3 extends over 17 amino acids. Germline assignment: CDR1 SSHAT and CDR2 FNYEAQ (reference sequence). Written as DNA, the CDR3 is TGTGCTAGCAGCTTAGTAGGCAGGGTCCACGGAAGTGGGACCCAGTACTTC. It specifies CASSLVGRVHGSGTQYF.

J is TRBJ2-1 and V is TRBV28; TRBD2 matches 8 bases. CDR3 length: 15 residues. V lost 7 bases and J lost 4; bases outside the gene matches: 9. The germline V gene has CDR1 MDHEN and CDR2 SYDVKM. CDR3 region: CASTHKSGSYNEQFF. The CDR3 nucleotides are TGTGCCAGCACCCATAAAAGCGGGAGTTACAATGAGCAGTTCTTC.

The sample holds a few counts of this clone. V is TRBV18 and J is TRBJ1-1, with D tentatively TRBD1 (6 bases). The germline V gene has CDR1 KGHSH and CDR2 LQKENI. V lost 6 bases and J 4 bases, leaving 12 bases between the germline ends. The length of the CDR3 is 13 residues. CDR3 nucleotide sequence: TGTGCCAGCTCGGGCACAGGGCCCACTGAAGCTTTCTTT. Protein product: CASSGTGPTEAFF.

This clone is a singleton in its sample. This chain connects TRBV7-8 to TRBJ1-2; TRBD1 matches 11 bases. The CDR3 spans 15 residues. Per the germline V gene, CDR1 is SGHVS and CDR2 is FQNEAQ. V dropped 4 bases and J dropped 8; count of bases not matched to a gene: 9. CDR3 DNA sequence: TGTGCCAGCAGCTCAGGGACAGGGGGAAGGGTAGGCTACACCTTC. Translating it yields CASSSGTGGRVGYTF. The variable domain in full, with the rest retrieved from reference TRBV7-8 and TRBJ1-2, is GAGVSQSPRYKVAKRGQDVALRCDPISGHVSLFWYQQALGQGPEFLTYFQNEAQLDKSGLPSDRFFAERPEGSVSTLKIQRTQQEDSAVYLCASSSGTGGRVGYTFGSGTRLTVV.

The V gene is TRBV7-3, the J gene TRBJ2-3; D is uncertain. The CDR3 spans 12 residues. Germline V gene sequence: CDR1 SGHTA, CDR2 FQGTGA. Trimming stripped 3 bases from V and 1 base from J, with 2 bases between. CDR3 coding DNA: TGTGCCAGCAGCTTCGGCACAGATACGCAGTATTTT. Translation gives CASSFGTDTQYF.

Here the CDR3 reads CASSQGKQAGNTIYF. The CDR3 region has the DNA TGTGCCAGCAGCCAAGGTAAACAGGCCGGGAACACCATATATTTT. The chain carries TRBV4-2 and TRBJ1-3; D possibly corresponds to TRBD1 (5 bases). Per the germline V gene, CDR1 is LGHNA and CDR2 is YNFKEQ. The CDR3 covers 15 residues. Trimming pared 1 base from V and 7 bases from J, leaving 14 bases between.

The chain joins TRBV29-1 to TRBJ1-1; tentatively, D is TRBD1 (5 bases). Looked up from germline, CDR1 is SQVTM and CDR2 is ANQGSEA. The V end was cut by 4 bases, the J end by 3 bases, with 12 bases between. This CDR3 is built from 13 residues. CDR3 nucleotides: TGCAGCGTTGTCAGGGTCCTGGACACTGAAGCTTTCTTT. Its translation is CSVVRVLDTEAFF.

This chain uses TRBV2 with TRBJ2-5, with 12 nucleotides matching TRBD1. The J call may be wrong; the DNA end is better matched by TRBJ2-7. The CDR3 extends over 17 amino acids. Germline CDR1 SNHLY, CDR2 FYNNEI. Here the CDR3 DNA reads TGTGCCAGCAGTGCCGGGACAGGGGGCATCTCGTCAGACGAGCAGTACTTC. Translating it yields CASSAGTGGISSDEQYF.

The CDR3 loop reads CASLRGTTNEKLFF. CDR3 nucleotides: TGTGCCAGCCTCCGGGGTACAACTAATGAAAAACTGTTTTTT. V usage is TRBV28 and J usage is TRBJ1-4; no clear D. There are 14 residues in the CDR3. Germline V CDR1 and CDR2: MDHEN, SYDVKM. The V and J ends lost 8 bases and 0 bases respectively, with 10 bases between them.

CDR3 sequence: CASRGADNSPLHF. CDR3 DNA sequence: TGCGCCAGCAGAGGGGCAGATAATTCACCCCTCCACTTT. The chain joins TRBV4-1 to TRBJ1-6, with a tentative D call TRBD1 (5 bases). Germline V gives CDR1 MGHRA, CDR2 YSYEKL. Trimming took off 6 bases at V and 5 bases at J, with 8 bases between the two ends. This CDR3 contains 13 residues.

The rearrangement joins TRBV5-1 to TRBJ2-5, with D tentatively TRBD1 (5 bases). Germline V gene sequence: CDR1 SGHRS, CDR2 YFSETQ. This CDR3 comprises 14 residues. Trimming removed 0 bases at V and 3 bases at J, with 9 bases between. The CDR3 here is CASSLGRAKETQYF. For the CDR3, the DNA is TGCGCCAGCAGCTTGGGCAGGGCAAAAGAGACCCAGTACTTC.

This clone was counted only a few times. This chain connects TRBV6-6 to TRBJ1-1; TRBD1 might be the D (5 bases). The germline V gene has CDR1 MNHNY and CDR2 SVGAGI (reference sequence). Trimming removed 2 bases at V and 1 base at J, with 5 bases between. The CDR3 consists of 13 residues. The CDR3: CASSYGQNTEAFF. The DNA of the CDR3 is TGTGCCAGCAGTTACGGACAGAACACTGAAGCTTTCTTT.

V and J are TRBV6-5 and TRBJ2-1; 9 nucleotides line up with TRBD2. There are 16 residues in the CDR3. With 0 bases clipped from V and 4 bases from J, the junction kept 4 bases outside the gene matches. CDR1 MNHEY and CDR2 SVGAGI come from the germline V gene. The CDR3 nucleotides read TGTGCCAGCAGTTACTCGTCCCTAGCGGGGTACAATGAGCAGTTCTTC. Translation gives CASSYSSLAGYNEQFF.

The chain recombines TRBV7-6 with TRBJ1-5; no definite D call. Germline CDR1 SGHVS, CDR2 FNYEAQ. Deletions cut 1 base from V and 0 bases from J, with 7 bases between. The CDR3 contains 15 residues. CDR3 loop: CASSLGQNSNQPQHF. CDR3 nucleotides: TGTGCCAGCAGCTTAGGCCAGAATAGCAATCAGCCCCAGCATTTT.

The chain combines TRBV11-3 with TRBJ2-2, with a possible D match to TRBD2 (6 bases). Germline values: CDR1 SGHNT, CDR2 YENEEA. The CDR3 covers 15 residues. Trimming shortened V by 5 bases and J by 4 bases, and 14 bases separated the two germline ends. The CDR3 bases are TGTGCCAGCAGCCCCGGGAGTACGGTCACCGGGGAGCTGTTTTTT. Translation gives CASSPGSTVTGELFF. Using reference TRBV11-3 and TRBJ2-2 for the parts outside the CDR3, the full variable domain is EAGVVQSPRYKIIEKKQPVAFWCNPISGHNTLYWYLQNLGQGPELLIRYENEEAVDDSQLPKDRFSAERLKGVDSTLKIQPAELGDSAVYLCASSPGSTVTGELFFGEGSRLTVL.

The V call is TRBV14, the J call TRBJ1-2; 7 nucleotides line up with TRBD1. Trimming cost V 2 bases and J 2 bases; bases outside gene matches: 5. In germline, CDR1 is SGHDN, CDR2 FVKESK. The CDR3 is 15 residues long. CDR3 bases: TGTGCCAGCAGCCAAAGACAGGGAAGAAACTATGGCTACACCTTC. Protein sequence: CASSQRQGRNYGYTF. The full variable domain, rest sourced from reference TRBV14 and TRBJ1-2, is EAGVTQFPSHSVIEKGQTVTLRCDPISGHDNLYWYRRVMGKEIKFLLHFVKESKQDESGMPNNRFLAERTGGTYSTLKVQPAELEDSGVYFCASSQRQGRNYGYTFGSGTRLTVV.

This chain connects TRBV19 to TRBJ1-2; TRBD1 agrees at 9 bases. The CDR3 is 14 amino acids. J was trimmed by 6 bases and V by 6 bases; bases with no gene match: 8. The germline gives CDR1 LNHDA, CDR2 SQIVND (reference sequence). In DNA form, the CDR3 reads TGTGCCAGTAGGAATACAGGGGGCCGGAATGGCTACACCTTC. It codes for CASRNTGGRNGYTF.

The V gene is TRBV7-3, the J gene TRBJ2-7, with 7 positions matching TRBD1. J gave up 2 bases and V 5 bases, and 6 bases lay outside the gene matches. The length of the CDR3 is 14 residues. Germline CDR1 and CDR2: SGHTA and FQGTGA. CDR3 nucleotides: TGTGCCAGCAGCCAGGGGGACGGACCCTACGAGCAGTACTTC. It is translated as CASSQGDGPYEQYF. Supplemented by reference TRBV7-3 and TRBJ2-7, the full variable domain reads GAGVSQTPSNKVTEKGKYVELRCDPISGHTALYWYRQSLGQGPEFLIYFQGTGAADDSGLPNDRFFAVRPEGSVSTLKIQRTERGDSAVYLCASSQGDGPYEQYFGPGTRLTVT.

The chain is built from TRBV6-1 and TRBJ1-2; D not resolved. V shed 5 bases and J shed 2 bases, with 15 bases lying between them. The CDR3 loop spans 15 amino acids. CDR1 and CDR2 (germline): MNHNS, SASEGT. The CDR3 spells CASSIGEGLNYGYTF. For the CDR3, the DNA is TGTGCCAGCAGTATAGGTGAGGGATTGAACTATGGCTACACCTTC.

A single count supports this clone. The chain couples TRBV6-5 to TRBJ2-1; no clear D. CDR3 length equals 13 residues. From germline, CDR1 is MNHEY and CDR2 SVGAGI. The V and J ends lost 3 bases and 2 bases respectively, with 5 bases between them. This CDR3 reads CASSYSAYNEQFF. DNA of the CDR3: TGTGCCAGCAGTTATTCAGCCTACAATGAGCAGTTCTTC.

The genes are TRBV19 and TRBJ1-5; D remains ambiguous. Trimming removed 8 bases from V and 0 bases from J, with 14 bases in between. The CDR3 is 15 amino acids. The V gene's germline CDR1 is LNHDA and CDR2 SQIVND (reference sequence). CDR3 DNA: TGTGCCAGTTCGAGGGTACAGCTTAGCAATCAGCCCCAGCATTTT. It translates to CASSRVQLSNQPQHF. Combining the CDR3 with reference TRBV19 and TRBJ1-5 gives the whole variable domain DGGITQSPKYLFRKEGQNVTLSCEQNLNHDAMYWYRQDPGQGLRLIYYSQIVNDFQKGDIAEGYSVSREKKESFPLTVTSAQKNPTAFYLCASSRVQLSNQPQHFGDGTRLSIL.

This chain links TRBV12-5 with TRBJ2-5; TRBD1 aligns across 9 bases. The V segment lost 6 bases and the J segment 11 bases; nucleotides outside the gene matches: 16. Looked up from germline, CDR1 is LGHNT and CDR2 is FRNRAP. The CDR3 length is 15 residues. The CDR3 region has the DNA TGTGCTAGTGGCCCGGACAGGGGCCACCATATGGAGCAGTACTTC. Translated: CASGPDRGHHMEQYF.

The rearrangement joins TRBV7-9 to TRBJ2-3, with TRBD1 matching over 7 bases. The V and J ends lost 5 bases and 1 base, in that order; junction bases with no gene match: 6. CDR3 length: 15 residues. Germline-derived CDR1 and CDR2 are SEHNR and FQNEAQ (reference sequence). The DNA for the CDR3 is TGTGCCAGCAGCAAGACAGGGACCGGCACAGATACGCAGTATTTT. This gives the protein CASSKTGTGTDTQYF. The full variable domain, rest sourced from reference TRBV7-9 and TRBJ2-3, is DTGVSQNPRHKITKRGQNVTFRCDPISEHNRLYWYRQTLGQGPEFLTYFQNEAQLEKSRLLSDRFSAERPKGSFSTLEIQRTEQGDSAMYLCASSKTGTGTDTQYFGPGTRLTVL.

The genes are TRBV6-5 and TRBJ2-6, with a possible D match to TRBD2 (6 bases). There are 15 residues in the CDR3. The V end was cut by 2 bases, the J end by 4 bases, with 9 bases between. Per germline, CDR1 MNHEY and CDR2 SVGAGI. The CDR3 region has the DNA TGTGCCAGCAGTTACGGAGGGGCCGGGGCCAACGTCCTGACTTTC. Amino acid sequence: CASSYGGAGANVLTF.

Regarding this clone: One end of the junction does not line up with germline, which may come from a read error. The CDR3 DNA reads as TGTGCTAGCAGCCCTTACCAAGGACAGGGACCCGAGCAGTACTTC. It specifies CASSPYQGQGPEQYF. The rearrangement uses TRBV7-2 and TRBJ2-7, with 8 bases fitting TRBD1. The CDR3 is 15 residues long. Germline V gene sequence: CDR1 SGHTA, CDR2 FQGNSA.

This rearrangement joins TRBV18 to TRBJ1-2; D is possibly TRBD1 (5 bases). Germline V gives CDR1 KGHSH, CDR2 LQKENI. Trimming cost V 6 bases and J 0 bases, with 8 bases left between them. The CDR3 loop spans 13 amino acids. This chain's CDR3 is CASSPGANYGYTF. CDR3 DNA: TGTGCCAGCTCCCCGGGGGCTAACTATGGCTACACCTTC. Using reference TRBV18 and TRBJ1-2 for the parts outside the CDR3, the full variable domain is NAGVMQNPRHLVRRRGQEARLRCSPMKGHSHVYWYRQLPEEGLKFMVYLQKENIIDESGMPKERFSAEFPKEGPSILRIQQVVRGDSAAYFCASSPGANYGYTFGSGTRLTVV.

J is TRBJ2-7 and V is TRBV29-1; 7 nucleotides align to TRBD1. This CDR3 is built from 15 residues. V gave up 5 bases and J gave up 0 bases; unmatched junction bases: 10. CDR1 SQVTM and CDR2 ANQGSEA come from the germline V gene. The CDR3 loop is CSVRDGQDRSYEQYF. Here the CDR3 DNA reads TGCAGCGTTCGGGATGGACAGGATCGCTCCTACGAGCAGTACTTC.

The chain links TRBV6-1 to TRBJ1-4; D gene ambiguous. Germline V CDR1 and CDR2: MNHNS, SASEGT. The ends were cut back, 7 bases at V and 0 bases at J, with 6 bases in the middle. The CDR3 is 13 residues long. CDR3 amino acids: CASKTATNEKLFF. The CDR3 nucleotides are TGTGCCAGCAAAACAGCAACTAATGAAAAACTGTTTTTT.

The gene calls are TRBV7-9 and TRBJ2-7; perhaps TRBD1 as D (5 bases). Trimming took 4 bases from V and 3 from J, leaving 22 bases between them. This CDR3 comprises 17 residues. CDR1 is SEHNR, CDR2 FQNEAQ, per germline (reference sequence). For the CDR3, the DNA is TGTGCCAGCAGCTACTCGGGTGGGGCGAAGCCAGACTACGAGCAGTACTTC. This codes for CASSYSGGAKPDYEQYF.